This is a list of T cell receptor beta chains from one sample in a study of T cell repertoires and HLA-DP antigens. No antigen is known for these receptors. Generated by immunoSEQ multiplex PCR, the TCRdb table keeps only in-frame clones and is missing some. The table lists approximately 73,000 clones, 80% of them singletons. The sequenced sample was CD4+ T cells from PBMCs. The receptors here all came from a man aged 55 to 69 in good health and CMV-seronegative. Both conserved end residues are part of each CDR3. Each record gives: clone size, D gene, V gene, J gene, CDR3 protein, CDR3 DNA. D genes are given only for firm matches. Rows may omit the clone size; those that give it use once, few, many or a size class.

size: -; D: TRBD2; V: TRBV7-2; J: TRBJ2-7; CDR3: CASSSALAGGYHEQYF; DNA: TGTGCCAGCAGCTCAGCGCTAGCGGGGGGGTACCACGAGCAGTACTTC
size: once; D: -; V: TRBV5-1; J: TRBJ2-5; CDR3: CASSLGGASARETQYF; DNA: TGCGCCAGCAGCTTGGGAGGGGCCTCCGCTCGGGAGACCCAGTACTTC
size: -; D: -; V: TRBV7-9; J: TRBJ2-1; CDR3: CASSLRRDSNFYNEQFF; DNA: TGTGCCAGCAGCCTTCGACGGGACTCTAACTTCTACAATGAGCAGTTCTTC
size: -; D: TRBD1; V: TRBV18; J: TRBJ1-4; CDR3: CASSRQGGAEEKLFF; DNA: TGTGCCAGCTCACGTCAAGGGGGCGCGGAAGAAAAACTGTTTTTT
size: -; D: TRBD1; V: TRBV5-4; J: TRBJ2-4; CDR3: CASSLMTGLAKNIQYF; DNA: TGTGCCAGCAGCTTGATGACAGGGTTAGCCAAAAACATTCAGTACTTC
size: -; D: -; V: TRBV6-1; J: TRBJ1-4; CDR3: CASRKRVANEKLFF; DNA: TGTGCCAGCAGGAAGAGGGTGGCTAATGAAAAACTGTTTTTT
size: once; D: -; V: TRBV7-6; J: TRBJ2-3; CDR3: CASSRRDFVGTDTQYF; DNA: TGTGCCAGCAGCCGCCGGGACTTTGTGGGCACAGATACGCAGTATTTT
size: -; D: -; V: TRBV9; J: TRBJ1-1; CDR3: CASSVSGGGQEAFF; DNA: TGTGCCAGCAGCGTATCAGGAGGGGGGCAGGAAGCTTTCTTT
size: -; D: -; V: TRBV6-6; J: TRBJ1-3; CDR3: CASSSGRSGGNTIYF; DNA: TGTGCCAGCAGTTCGGGCAGGAGCGGAGGAAACACCATATATTTT
size: -; D: -; V: TRBV6-5; J: TRBJ2-3; CDR3: CASSYSGPPTDTQYF; DNA: TGTGCCAGCAGTTACTCGGGCCCCCCCACAGATACGCAGTATTTT
size: -; D: TRBD1; V: TRBV6-1; J: TRBJ2-7; CDR3: CASSGGQWIGSYEQYF; DNA: TGTGCCAGCAGTGGGGGACAGTGGATTGGCTCCTACGAGCAGTACTTC
size: -; D: -; V: TRBV5-1; J: TRBJ1-2; CDR3: CASSLVSSNYGYTF; DNA: TGCGCCAGCAGCTTGGTCAGTTCTAACTATGGCTACACCTTC
size: -; D: TRBD1; V: TRBV18; J: TRBJ1-1; CDR3: CASSRIRQGRFSTEAFF; DNA: TGTGCCAGCTCACGGATTCGACAGGGGCGTTTTTCTACTGAAGCTTTCTTT
size: -; D: -; V: TRBV10-1; J: TRBJ2-1; CDR3: CASFKGKIEGEQFF; DNA: TGCGCCAGCTTTAAGGGGAAAATTGAAGGTGAGCAGTTCTTC
size: -; D: TRBD1; V: TRBV19; J: TRBJ1-1; CDR3: CASSIAGGYTEAFF; DNA: TGTGCCAGTAGTATAGCAGGGGGATACACTGAAGCTTTCTTT
size: -; D: -; V: TRBV5-5; J: TRBJ2-2; CDR3: CASKNLLGTGELFF; DNA: TGTGCCAGCAAGAACTTATTGGGAACCGGGGAGCTGTTTTTT
size: -; D: TRBD2; V: TRBV7-2; J: TRBJ2-5; CDR3: CASSLGSLSGRETQYF; DNA: TGTGCCAGCAGCTTGGGGTCCCTTAGCGGGCGAGAGACCCAGTACTTC
size: -; D: -; V: TRBV7-8; J: TRBJ2-1; CDR3: CASTKGRIDEQFF; DNA: TGTGCCAGCACCAAAGGCCGAATCGATGAGCAGTTCTTC
size: -; D: -; V: TRBV27; J: TRBJ1-1; CDR3: CASSPWNLGAQTEAFF; DNA: TGTGCCAGCAGTCCATGGAATCTGGGGGCGCAAACTGAAGCTTTCTTT
size: -; D: -; V: TRBV7-2; J: TRBJ2-1; CDR3: CASSSFPRGGVYNEQFF; DNA: TGTGCCAGCAGCTCCTTCCCCAGGGGAGGCGTCTACAATGAGCAGTTCTTC
size: -; D: TRBD2; V: TRBV5-6; J: TRBJ2-1; CDR3: CASSLAGGPNEQFF; DNA: TGTGCCAGCAGCTTGGCGGGAGGGCCCAATGAGCAGTTCTTC
size: -; D: -; V: TRBV18; J: TRBJ2-2; CDR3: CASSPLTVTGELFF; DNA: TGTGCCAGCTCACCACTGACGGTTACCGGGGAGCTGTTTTTT
size: few; D: TRBD1; V: TRBV7-9; J: TRBJ1-3; CDR3: CASSGDRGFIGNTIYF; DNA: TGTGCCAGCAGCGGGGACAGGGGCTTTATTGGAAACACCATATATTTT
size: -; D: TRBD1; V: TRBV4-3; J: TRBJ2-6; CDR3: CASSPTGDSGANVLTF; DNA: TGCGCCAGCAGCCCTACAGGGGACTCTGGGGCCAACGTCCTGACTTTC
size: many; D: -; V: TRBV5-1; J: TRBJ2-2; CDR3: CASSRGAGARNTGELFF; DNA: TGCGCCAGCAGCCGAGGGGCGGGGGCGCGGAACACCGGGGAGCTGTTTTTT
size: once; D: -; V: TRBV11-3; J: TRBJ2-1; CDR3: CASSLGANNEQFF; DNA: TGTGCCAGCAGCTTAGGCGCTAACAATGAGCAGTTCTTC
size: -; D: TRBD1; V: TRBV7-2; J: TRBJ2-5; CDR3: CASSSWTGNAETQYF; DNA: TGTGCCAGCAGCTCATGGACAGGGAATGCAGAGACCCAGTACTTC
size: -; D: -; V: TRBV27; J: TRBJ2-6; CDR3: CASSFGGIGANVLTF; DNA: TGTGCCAGCAGTTTTGGGGGTATCGGGGCCAACGTCCTGACTTTC
size: -; D: TRBD2; V: TRBV7-2; J: TRBJ2-2; CDR3: CASSLAPSGVNTGELFF; DNA: TGTGCCAGCAGCTTAGCTCCCAGCGGGGTGAACACCGGGGAGCTGTTTTTT
size: -; D: TRBD2; V: TRBV9; J: TRBJ2-1; CDR3: CASSVDPAGRYEQFF; DNA: TGTGCCAGCAGCGTAGACCCAGCGGGGAGATATGAGCAGTTCTTC
size: -; D: -; V: TRBV5-1; J: TRBJ2-3; CDR3: CASSRDSADTQYF; DNA: TGCGCCAGCAGCCGAGATTCTGCAGATACGCAGTATTTT
size: -; D: -; V: TRBV7-9; J: TRBJ1-1; CDR3: CASSLELGAFF; DNA: TGTGCCAGCAGCTTAGAACTTGGGGCTTTCTTT
size: -; D: -; V: TRBV18; J: TRBJ2-5; CDR3: CASSPQQLIQETQYF; DNA: TGTGCCAGCTCACCGCAACAACTCATCCAAGAGACCCAGTACTTC
size: -; D: -; V: TRBV10-3; J: TRBJ1-1; CDR3: CAISEGGQWNTEAFF; DNA: TGTGCCATCAGTGAGGGGGGACAATGGAACACTGAAGCTTTCTTT
size: -; D: TRBD1; V: TRBV5-1; J: TRBJ2-5; CDR3: CASSFGTGGETQYF; DNA: TGCGCCAGCAGCTTCGGGACAGGGGGCGAGACCCAGTACTTC
size: -; D: TRBD2; V: TRBV5-1; J: TRBJ2-3; CDR3: CASLESGTSTDTQYF; DNA: TGCGCCAGTTTAGAGAGCGGGACCAGCACAGATACGCAGTATTTT
size: -; D: -; V: TRBV9; J: TRBJ1-2; CDR3: CASSVDSYGYTF; DNA: TGTGCCAGCAGCGTCGACAGCTATGGCTACACCTTC
size: -; D: -; V: TRBV30; J: TRBJ2-5; CDR3: CAWSAGLQETQYF; DNA: TGTGCCTGGAGTGCAGGCCTCCAAGAGACCCAGTACTTC
size: -; D: -; V: TRBV19; J: TRBJ2-2; CDR3: CASRGRGDPNTGELFF; DNA: TGTGCCAGTCGGGGCAGGGGGGACCCGAACACCGGGGAGCTGTTTTTT
size: -; D: -; V: TRBV5-8; J: TRBJ2-3; CDR3: CASSLMAPGAPDTQYF; DNA: TGTGCCAGCAGCTTGATGGCTCCCGGGGCGCCAGATACGCAGTATTTT
size: once; D: TRBD1; V: TRBV7-7; J: TRBJ2-5; CDR3: CASSMGQGQETQYF; DNA: TGTGCCAGCAGCATGGGACAGGGACAAGAGACCCAGTACTTC
size: once; D: TRBD1; V: TRBV6-5; J: TRBJ1-2; CDR3: CASSYTETGNGYTF; DNA: TGTGCCAGCAGTTACACAGAGACAGGGAACGGCTACACCTTC
size: -; D: -; V: TRBV5-6; J: TRBJ2-7; CDR3: CASSADGLAYEQYF; DNA: TGTGCCAGCAGCGCAGACGGCCTCGCCTACGAGCAGTACTTC
size: -; D: -; V: TRBV7-7; J: TRBJ2-2; CDR3: CASSLGDPLLTGELFF; DNA: TGTGCCAGCAGCTTAGGGGACCCACTTTTAACCGGGGAGCTGTTTTTT
size: -; D: -; V: TRBV9; J: TRBJ1-2; CDR3: CASSVGRGYTF; DNA: TGTGCCAGCAGCGTTGGGCGCGGCTACACCTTC
size: -; D: TRBD1; V: TRBV14; J: TRBJ1-2; CDR3: CASSRDRGYGYTF; DNA: TGTGCCAGCAGCCGTGACAGGGGGTATGGCTACACCTTC